This T cell receptor (beta chain) came from a study of cytomegalovirus exposure and HLA in healthy donors. The protocol was immunoSEQ multiplex PCR, while the TCRdb copy is restricted to in-frame clones and leaves out a portion. The sample yields some 130,000 clones, 80% to 90% seen once. Study observations and caveats: Rare TCR sequences predominated, though certain public TCRs were found in many donors. Investigators reported fewer than 200 TCR beta chains as tied to cytomegalovirus. It was found in a later analysis that first-cohort TCR clusters tended to co-occur in the 120 validation repertoires.

The CDR3 totals 15 residues. Unmatched junction bases numbered 5, after V lost 1 base and J lost 2 bases. Germline CDR1 SGHAT, CDR2 FQNNGV. The donors were in the approximately 130-subject validation cohort; that cohort was separate from the roughly 660-subject first cohort. As regards this clone: Its antigen remains unknown.

The sequence was collected from a woman between 18 and 30 years old in good health and CMV-seronegative. The sequencing sample was made of PBMCs. The gene calls are TRBV11-2 and TRBJ2-7, with 7 positions matching TRBD2. The DNA for the CDR3 is TGTGCCAGCAGCTTAGGGGGGGGAGCCACCTACGAGCAGTACTTC. This sequence encodes CASSLGGGATYEQYF.